One sample yielded the 7 T cell receptor beta chains listed below, sequenced in a study of cytomegalovirus exposure and HLA in healthy donors (dated by TCRdb to about 2017). To prepare the library, the immunoSEQ multiplex PCR assay was applied. For the multiplex PCR, a mixture combining 60 forward primers for TCR Vbeta segments and 13 reverse primers for TCR Jbeta segments was used. TCRdb obtained this table from immuneACCESS and retained in-frame rearrangements with V and J assigned. These tables miss some clones; where compared with another copy, unresolved V genes account for less than half of the shortfall, and the remainder is unexplained. The sample table records 110,000 to 150,000 clones; 75% to 85% of these occur just once. Just over 4.5% of the sample is held by the ten biggest clonotypes. The material sequenced was PBMCs. The receptors here all came from a man aged 35 to 55 in good health and CMV-seronegative.

The chain employs TRBV7-2 and TRBJ2-7; 10 bases line up with TRBD1. CDR1 is SGHTA and CDR2 is FQGNSA in the germline V gene. The trim removed 3 bases at V and 3 bases at J, leaving 5 bases unmatched. This CDR3 has 15 residues. This CDR3 is CASSFPGTGDYEQYF. The CDR3 DNA is TGTGCCAGCAGCTTCCCCGGGACAGGGGACTACGAGCAGTACTTC.

This clone appeared a few times. This rearrangement joins TRBV10-3 to TRBJ2-3, with TRBD2 matching 7 bases. This CDR3 region has 14 residues. J lost 4 bases, V lost 5 bases, and 6 bases had no gene match. The germline V gene encodes CDR1 ENHRY and CDR2 SYGVKD. In DNA, the CDR3 is TGTGCCATCAGTCTGGGGGGGGGATCAGATACGCAGTATTTT. Its protein product is CAISLGGGSDTQYF.

This clone was picked up a small number of times. The V call is TRBV7-8, the J call TRBJ1-2, with TRBD1 identical over 8 bases. V lost 5 bases, J lost 6 bases, and 2 bases stayed unmatched. The CDR3 contains 12 residues. Germline assignment: CDR1 SGHVS and CDR2 FQNEAQ. The CDR3 loop is CASSQTGDGYTF. CDR3 nucleotides: TGTGCCAGCAGCCAGACAGGGGATGGCTACACCTTC.

The chain links TRBV25-1 to TRBJ1-2, with unresolved D. This CDR3 region has 13 residues. The V gene lost 0 bases and the J gene lost 2 bases, with 4 bases spanning the gap. Germline loops: CDR1 MGHDK, CDR2 SYGVNS. Written as DNA, the CDR3 is TGTGCCAGCAGTGAATACAAAAACTATGGCTACACCTTC. Residues: CASSEYKNYGYTF.

The gene calls are TRBV18 and TRBJ2-1, with 10 bases fitting TRBD2. Trimming took 6 bases from V and 7 from J; bases not matched to a gene: 12. The CDR3 is made up of 16 amino acids. CDR1 KGHSH and CDR2 LQKENI come from the germline V gene. Here the CDR3 reads CASSPASGGAWNEQFF. The CDR3 nucleotides are TGTGCCAGCTCCCCAGCCAGCGGGGGGGCATGGAATGAGCAGTTCTTC.

V usage is TRBV5-1 and J usage is TRBJ1-1; 9 bases fit TRBD1. V lost 1 base and J lost 5; bases outside the gene matches: 6. In germline, CDR1 is SGHRS, CDR2 YFSETQ. The CDR3 sequence is 15 residues long. The CDR3 loop reads CASSLLETGGTEAFF. The DNA for the CDR3 is TGCGCCAGCAGCTTGTTGGAGACAGGGGGTACTGAAGCTTTCTTT.

V gene TRBV29-1 combines with J gene TRBJ2-1; no clear D gene. In germline, CDR1 is SQVTM, CDR2 ANQGSEA. This CDR3 region has 15 residues. Trimming took off 0 bases at V and 4 bases at J, with 13 bases between the two ends. CDR3 residues: CSVEDPGAIYNEQFF. The CDR3 DNA sequence: TGCAGCGTTGAAGACCCTGGAGCTATTTACAATGAGCAGTTCTTC.